Presented here are 11 T cell receptor beta chains from one specimen sequenced in a study of blood T cell repertoires in COVID-19. Produced via immunoSEQ multiplex PCR; TCRdb's table is partial and in-frame only. The data contain around 320,000 clones, about 91% of them seen just once; the ten biggest clones take up approximately 7.2%. Input material: peripheral blood. These receptors were collected from a woman between 25 and 40 years old who had recovered from COVID-19.

CDR3 coding DNA: TGTGCCAGCAGATTTGGGACAGGGGGCGTAAAGACCCAGTACTTC. It is translated as CASRFGTGGVKTQYF. The chain is built from TRBV11-2 and TRBJ2-5; 12 positions match TRBD1. Per germline, CDR1 SGHAT and CDR2 FQNNGV. The CDR3 is 15 residues long. The ends lost 6 bases at V and 6 bases at J; junction bases unmatched: 8.

The chain is built from TRBV27 and TRBJ2-1, with TRBD2 matching 8 bases. V trimming: 3 bases; J trimming: 4 bases; junction bases outside the gene matches: 5. CDR3 size: 15 residues. The germline V gene has CDR1 MNHEY and CDR2 SMNVEV (reference sequence). CDR3 amino acids: CASSFGGGGYNEQFF. CDR3 coding DNA: TGTGCCAGCAGTTTCGGGGGGGGCGGGTACAATGAGCAGTTCTTC.

The V gene is TRBV29-1, the J gene TRBJ2-5, with TRBD2 matching 7 bases. V shed 6 bases, J shed 5 bases, and the junction held 9 bases outside the gene matches. The germline gives CDR1 SQVTM, CDR2 ANQGSEA. This CDR3 is 13 amino acids long. The DNA of the CDR3 is TGCAGCGTCGAACTAGCGAAAGGGGAGACCCAGTACTTC. Translated: CSVELAKGETQYF.

The chain has TRBV2 and TRBJ1-1; TRBD1 matches at 9 bases. The CDR3 is 15 residues long. CDR1 and CDR2 from the germline V gene are SNHLY and FYNNEI. V was clipped by 6 bases and J by 5 bases; unmatched bases: 10. For the CDR3, the DNA is TGTGCCAGCAGGGATAGAACAGGGGGCTCGACTGAAGCTTTCTTT. Protein product: CASRDRTGGSTEAFF.

V is TRBV24-1 and J is TRBJ1-2; TRBD1 is a possible D gene (6 bases). The CDR3 is 14 residues long. V was cut by 7 bases and J by 8 bases, with 19 bases left in between. Germline CDR1 KGHDR, CDR2 SFDVKD. The CDR3 here is CATRGGGASTGYTF. In DNA, the CDR3 is TGTGCCACCAGGGGCGGGGGCGCATCTACGGGCTACACCTTC.

This chain links TRBV7-9 with TRBJ2-3; unclear D gene. This CDR3 is 14 amino acids long. Trimming pared 6 bases from V and 5 bases from J, leaving 15 bases between. Per germline, CDR1 SEHNR and CDR2 FQNEAQ (reference sequence). CDR3: CASRPYYREDTQYF. The CDR3 nucleotides read TGTGCCAGCAGACCCTATTACCGAGAAGATACGCAGTATTTT.

The DNA of the CDR3 is TGTGCCATCAGGGACCCGACAGGGGGCGACCCGTTCTATGGCTACACCTTC. Protein sequence: CAIRDPTGGDPFYGYTF. This chain connects TRBV10-3 to TRBJ1-2, with TRBD1 identical over 10 bases. The germline gives CDR1 ENHRY, CDR2 SYGVKD. The trim removed 6 bases at V and 4 bases at J, leaving 14 bases unmatched. The CDR3 sequence is 17 residues long.

The chain joins TRBV28 to TRBJ2-7; 8 bases map to TRBD1. V was pared by 5 bases and J by 2 bases, with 11 bases of the junction left unmatched. The CDR3 extends over 16 amino acids. Germline CDR1 and CDR2: MDHEN and SYDVKM. The CDR3 sequence: CASSPGGQGSPYEQYF. The CDR3 bases are TGTGCCAGCAGTCCCGGAGGACAGGGCTCACCCTACGAGCAGTACTTC.

The chain combines TRBV29-1 with TRBJ1-1, with a tentative D call TRBD1 (5 bases). Between the trimmed V and J ends, which lost 7 bases and 3 bases, there was a span of 18 bases. Germline values: CDR1 SQVTM, CDR2 ANQGSEA. The CDR3 covers 14 residues. Here the CDR3 DNA reads TGCAGCGCCCTGAAGGACAACAGCTACACTGAAGCTTTCTTT. It translates to CSALKDNSYTEAFF. The whole variable domain, filled in from reference TRBV29-1 and TRBJ1-1, reads SAVISQKPSRDICQRGTSLTIQCQVDSQVTMMFWYRQQPGQSLTLIATANQGSEATYESGFVIDKFPISRPNLTFSTLTVSNMSPEDSSIYLCSALKDNSYTEAFFGQGTRLTVV.

The V gene is TRBV5-1, the J gene TRBJ1-1; 10 bases match TRBD1. The CDR3 spans 15 residues. Germline CDR1 SGHRS, CDR2 YFSETQ. Germline trimming cut 2 bases from V and 5 bases from J; bases unmatched to any gene: 6. The DNA for the CDR3 is TGCGCCAGCAGCTTCGGGGACAGGGGATATACTGAAGCTTTCTTT. Amino acid sequence: CASSFGDRGYTEAFF.

V is TRBV2 and J is TRBJ1-6; 7 bases line up with TRBD1. V lost 1 base, J lost 4 bases, and 1 base stayed unmatched. The germline V gene has CDR1 SNHLY and CDR2 FYNNEI. CDR3 length equals 15 residues. CDR3 loop: CASSEDRGYNSPLHF. For the CDR3, the DNA is TGTGCCAGCAGTGAAGACAGGGGTTATAATTCACCCCTCCACTTT.